Detailed here is one TCR beta chain. CDR3 size: 14 residues. The V and J ends lost 3 bases and 3 bases respectively, with 11 bases between them. Germline-derived CDR1 and CDR2 are MNHEY and SVGEGT. The data are from a study of blood T cell repertoires in COVID-19. Study background: PBMCs, B-cell-depleted T cells, or T cells were the source of the cDNA or gDNA that made up the material.

Sequencing was performed with immunoSEQ multiplex PCR; in TCRdb, only in-frame clones are kept and a portion is missing. Of fewer than 200,000 clones in the sample, 88% were seen once. Participant-given clinical history determined each cohort assignment. Donors in Cohort 3 counted as recovered after two negative PCRs, clearance, or symptom resolution. The sequenced sample consisted of PBMCs or T cells enriched from blood (not recorded which). This receptor was identified in a young woman who had recovered from COVID-19. V is TRBV6-2 or TRBV6-3 and J is TRBJ1-2, with D uncertain. CDR3 DNA: TGTGCCAGCAGTTATTATGAGACTGACTATGGCTACACCTTC. Its protein product is CASSYYETDYGYTF.